The entry below gives a single T cell receptor (beta chain) sequence along with its context. This specimen comes from a study of blood T cell repertoires in COVID-19. Profiled with immunoSEQ multiplex PCR; TCRdb holds only in-frame clones, not every one. The sample includes around 100,000 clones, about 90% of them seen just once. This CDR3 is 15 amino acids long. J gave up 4 bases and V 3 bases, and 5 bases lay outside the gene matches. Germline CDR1 is MNHEY and CDR2 is SMNVEV (reference sequence). Material for sequencing was peripheral blood. The chain employs TRBV27 and TRBJ2-2; TRBD2 agrees at 7 bases. The receptor comes from a human donor in a cohort sampled during active COVID-19. The DNA for the CDR3 is TGTGCCAGCAGTTTGGGAGGGCAGGGCACCGGGGAGCTGTTTTTT. Its protein product is CASSLGGQGTGELFF.